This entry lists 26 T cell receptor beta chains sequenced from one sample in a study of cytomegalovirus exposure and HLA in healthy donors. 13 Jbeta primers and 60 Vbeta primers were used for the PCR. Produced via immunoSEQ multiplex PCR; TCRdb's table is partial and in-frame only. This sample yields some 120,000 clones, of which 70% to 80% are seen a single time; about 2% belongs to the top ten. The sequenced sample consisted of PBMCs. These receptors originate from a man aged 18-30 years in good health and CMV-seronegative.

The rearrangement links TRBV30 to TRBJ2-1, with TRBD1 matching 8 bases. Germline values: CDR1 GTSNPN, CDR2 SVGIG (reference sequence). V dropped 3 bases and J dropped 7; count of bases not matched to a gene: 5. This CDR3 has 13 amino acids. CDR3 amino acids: CAWRDWTGNEQFF. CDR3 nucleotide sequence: TGTGCCTGGAGGGACTGGACAGGGAATGAGCAGTTCTTC.

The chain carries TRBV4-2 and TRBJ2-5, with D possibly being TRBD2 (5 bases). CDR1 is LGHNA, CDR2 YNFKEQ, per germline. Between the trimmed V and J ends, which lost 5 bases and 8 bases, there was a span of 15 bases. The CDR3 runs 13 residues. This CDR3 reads CASSSPGRETQYF. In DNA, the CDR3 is TGTGCCAGCAGCTCCCCCGGTCGGGAAACCCAGTACTTC.

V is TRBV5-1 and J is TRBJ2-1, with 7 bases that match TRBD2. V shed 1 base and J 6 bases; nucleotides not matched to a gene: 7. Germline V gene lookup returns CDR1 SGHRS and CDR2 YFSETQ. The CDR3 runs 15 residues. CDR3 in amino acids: CASSLRASGSNEQFF. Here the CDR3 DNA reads TGCGCCAGCAGCTTGAGAGCTAGCGGAAGCAATGAGCAGTTCTTC.

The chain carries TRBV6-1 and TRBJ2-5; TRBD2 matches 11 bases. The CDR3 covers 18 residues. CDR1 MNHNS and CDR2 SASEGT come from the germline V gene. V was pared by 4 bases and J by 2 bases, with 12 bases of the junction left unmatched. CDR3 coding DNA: TGTGCCAGCAGTGGCCGGACTAGCGGGTCCCCTGGGCAAGAGACCCAGTACTTC. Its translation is CASSGRTSGSPGQETQYF.

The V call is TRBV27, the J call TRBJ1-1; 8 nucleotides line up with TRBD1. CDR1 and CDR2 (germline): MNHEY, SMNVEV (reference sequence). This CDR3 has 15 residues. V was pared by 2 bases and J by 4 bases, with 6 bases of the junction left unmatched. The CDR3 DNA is TGTGCCAGCAGTTTAGGGTACCAGGGGGCCACTGAAGCTTTCTTT. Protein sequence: CASSLGYQGATEAFF.

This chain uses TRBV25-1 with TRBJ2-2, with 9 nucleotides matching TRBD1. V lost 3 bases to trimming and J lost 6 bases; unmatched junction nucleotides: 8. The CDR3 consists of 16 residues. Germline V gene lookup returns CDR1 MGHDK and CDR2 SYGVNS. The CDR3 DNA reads TGTGCCAGCAGTGATATGGGACAGGGCTCCCCCGGGGAGCTGTTTTTT. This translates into CASSDMGQGSPGELFF.

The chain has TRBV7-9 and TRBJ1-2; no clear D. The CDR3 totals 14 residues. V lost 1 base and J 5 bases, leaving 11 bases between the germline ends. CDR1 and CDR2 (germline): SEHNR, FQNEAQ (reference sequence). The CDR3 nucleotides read TGTGCCAGCAGCTTAGGAGGGAATGCATATGGCTACACCTTC. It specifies CASSLGGNAYGYTF.

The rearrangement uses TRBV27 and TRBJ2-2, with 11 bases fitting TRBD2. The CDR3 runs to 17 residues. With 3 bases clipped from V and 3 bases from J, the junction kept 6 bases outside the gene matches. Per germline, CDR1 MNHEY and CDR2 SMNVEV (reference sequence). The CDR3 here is CASSFIGTSGHTGELFF. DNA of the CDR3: TGTGCCAGCAGTTTTATCGGGACTAGCGGTCACACCGGGGAGCTGTTTTTT.

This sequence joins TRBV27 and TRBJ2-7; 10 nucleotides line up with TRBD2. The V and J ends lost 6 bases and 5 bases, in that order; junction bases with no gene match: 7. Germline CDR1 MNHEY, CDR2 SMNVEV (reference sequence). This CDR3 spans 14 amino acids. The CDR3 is CASRGTSVVHEQYF. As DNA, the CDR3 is TGTGCCAGCAGGGGGACTAGCGTAGTCCACGAGCAGTACTTC.

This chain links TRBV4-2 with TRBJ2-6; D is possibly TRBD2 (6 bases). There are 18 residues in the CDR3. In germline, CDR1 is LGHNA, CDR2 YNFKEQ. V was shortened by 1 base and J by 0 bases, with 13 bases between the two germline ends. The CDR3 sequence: CASSQAGTSNSGANVLTF. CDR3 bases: TGTGCCAGCAGCCAAGCCGGGACTTCTAACTCTGGGGCCAACGTCCTGACTTTC.

Here the CDR3 reads CANSGDYNEQFF. For the CDR3, the DNA is TGTGCTAATAGCGGGGACTACAATGAGCAGTTCTTC. The rearrangement joins TRBV30 to TRBJ2-1; 8 bases are shared with TRBD2. The CDR3 has 12 amino acids. The germline V gene encodes CDR1 GTSNPN and CDR2 SVGIG (reference sequence). The complete variable domain, with remaining parts taken from reference TRBV30 and TRBJ2-1, reads SQTIHQWPATLVQPVGSPLSLECTVEGTSNPNLYWYRQAAGRGLQLLFYSVGIGQISSEVPQNLSASRPQDRQFILSSKKLLLSDSGFYLCANSGDYNEQFFGPGTRLTVL.

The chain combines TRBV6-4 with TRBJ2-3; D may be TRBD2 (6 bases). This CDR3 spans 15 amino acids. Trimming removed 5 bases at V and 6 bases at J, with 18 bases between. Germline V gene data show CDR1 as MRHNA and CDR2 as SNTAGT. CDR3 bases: TGTGCCAGCAGTCAAACTAGCTTTTCCTACGATACGCAGTATTTT. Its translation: CASSQTSFSYDTQYF.

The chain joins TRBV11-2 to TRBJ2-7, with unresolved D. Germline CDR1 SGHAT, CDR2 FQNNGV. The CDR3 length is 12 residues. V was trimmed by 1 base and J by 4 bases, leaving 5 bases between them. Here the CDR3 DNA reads TGTGCCAGCAGCTTAGCAGGATACGAGCAGTACGTC. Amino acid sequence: CASSLAGYEQYV.

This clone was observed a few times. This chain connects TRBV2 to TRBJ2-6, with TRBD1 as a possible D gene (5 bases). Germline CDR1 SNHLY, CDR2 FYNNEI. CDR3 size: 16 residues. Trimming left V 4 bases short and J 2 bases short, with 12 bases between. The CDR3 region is CASSGSRVAGANVLTF. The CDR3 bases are TGTGCCAGCAGTGGGAGCAGGGTGGCTGGGGCCAACGTCCTGACTTTC.

The DNA of the CDR3 is TGTGCCATCGGGAGCAATGAGCAGTTCTTC. It yields the protein CAIGSNEQFF. The V call is TRBV10-3, the J call TRBJ2-1, with D maybe TRBD2 (5 bases). This CDR3 is 10 amino acids long. V was pared by 8 bases and J by 6 bases, with 5 bases between. CDR1 is ENHRY and CDR2 is SYGVKD in the germline V gene.

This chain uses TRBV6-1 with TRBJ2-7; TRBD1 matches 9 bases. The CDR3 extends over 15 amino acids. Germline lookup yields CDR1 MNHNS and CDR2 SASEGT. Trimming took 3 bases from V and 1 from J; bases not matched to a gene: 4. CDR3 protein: CASSDAGTGSYEQYV. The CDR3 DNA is TGTGCCAGCAGTGATGCCGGGACAGGGTCCTACGAGCAGTACGTC.

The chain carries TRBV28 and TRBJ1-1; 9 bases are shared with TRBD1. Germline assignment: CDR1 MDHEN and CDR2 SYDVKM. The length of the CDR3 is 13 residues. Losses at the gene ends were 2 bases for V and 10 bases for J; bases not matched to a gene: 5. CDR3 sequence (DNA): TGTGCCAGCAGTTTAGGGACAGGGTTCGTAGCTTTCTTT. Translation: CASSLGTGFVAFF.

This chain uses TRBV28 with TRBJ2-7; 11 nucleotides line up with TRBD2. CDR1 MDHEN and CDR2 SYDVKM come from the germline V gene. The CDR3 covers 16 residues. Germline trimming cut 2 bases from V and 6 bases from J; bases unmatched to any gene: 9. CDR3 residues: CASSLATSGSYSEQYF. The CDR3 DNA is TGTGCCAGCAGTTTAGCCACTAGCGGGAGTTACAGCGAGCAGTACTTC.

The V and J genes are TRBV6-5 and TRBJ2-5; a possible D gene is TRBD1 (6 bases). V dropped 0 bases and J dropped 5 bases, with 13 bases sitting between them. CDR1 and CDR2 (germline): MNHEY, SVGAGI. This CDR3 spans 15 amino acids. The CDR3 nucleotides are TGTGCCAGCAGTTACTCGGGGGCGGAAGGGGAGACCCAGTACTTC. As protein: CASSYSGAEGETQYF.

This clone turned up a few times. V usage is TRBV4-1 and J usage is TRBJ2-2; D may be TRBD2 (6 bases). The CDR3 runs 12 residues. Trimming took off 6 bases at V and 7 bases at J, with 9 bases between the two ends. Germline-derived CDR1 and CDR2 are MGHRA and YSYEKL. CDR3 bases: TGCGCCAGCAGGGGAGGAAGCGGGGAGCTGTTTTTT. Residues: CASRGGSGELFF.

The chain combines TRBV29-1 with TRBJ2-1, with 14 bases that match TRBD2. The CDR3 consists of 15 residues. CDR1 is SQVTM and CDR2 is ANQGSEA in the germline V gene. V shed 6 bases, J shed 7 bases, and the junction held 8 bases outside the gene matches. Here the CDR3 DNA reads TGCAGCGTATCAACTCGACTAGCGGGAGGGAATGAGCAGTTCTTC. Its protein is CSVSTRLAGGNEQFF.

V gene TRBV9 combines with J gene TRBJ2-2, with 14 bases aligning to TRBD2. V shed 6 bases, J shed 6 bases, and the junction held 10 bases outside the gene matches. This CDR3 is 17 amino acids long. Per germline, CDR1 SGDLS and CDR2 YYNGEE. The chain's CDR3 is CASTGLAGGLGAGELFF. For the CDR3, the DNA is TGTGCCAGCACCGGACTAGCGGGAGGTCTGGGCGCCGGGGAGCTGTTTTTT.

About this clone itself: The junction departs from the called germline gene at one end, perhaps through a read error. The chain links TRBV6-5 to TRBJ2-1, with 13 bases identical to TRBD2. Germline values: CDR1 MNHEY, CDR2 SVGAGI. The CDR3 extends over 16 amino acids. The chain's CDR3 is CASSYPGLAGRNGQFF. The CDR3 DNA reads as TGTGCCAGCAGTTACCCGGGACTAGCGGGAAGGAATGGGCAGTTCTTC.

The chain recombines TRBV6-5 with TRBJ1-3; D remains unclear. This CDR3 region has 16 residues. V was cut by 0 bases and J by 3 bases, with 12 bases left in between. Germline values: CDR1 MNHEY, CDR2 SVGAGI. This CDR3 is CASSYSRVSLGNTIYF. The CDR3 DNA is TGTGCCAGCAGTTACTCGAGGGTCTCTCTTGGAAACACCATATATTTT.

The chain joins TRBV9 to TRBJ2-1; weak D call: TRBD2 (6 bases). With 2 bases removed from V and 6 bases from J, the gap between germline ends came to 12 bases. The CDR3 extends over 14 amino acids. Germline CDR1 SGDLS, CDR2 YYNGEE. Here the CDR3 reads CASSVSGQGNEQFF. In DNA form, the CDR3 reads TGTGCCAGCAGCGTTAGCGGCCAAGGCAATGAGCAGTTCTTC.

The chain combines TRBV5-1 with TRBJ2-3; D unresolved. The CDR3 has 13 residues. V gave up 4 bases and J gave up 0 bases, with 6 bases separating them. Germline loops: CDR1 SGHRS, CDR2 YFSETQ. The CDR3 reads CASSEKSTDTQYF. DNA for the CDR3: TGCGCCAGCAGCGAGAAGAGCACAGATACGCAGTATTTT.